The 17 T cell receptor beta chains below all came from one sample that was sequenced in a study of blood T cell repertoires in COVID-19. Profiled with immunoSEQ multiplex PCR; TCRdb holds only in-frame clones, not every one. The sample lists about 400,000 clones; around nine tenths were seen once. The sequenced sample consisted of peripheral blood. The receptor source for this set is a human donor in a cohort sampled during active COVID-19.

The V call is TRBV3-1 (or the pseudogene TRBV3-2), the J call TRBJ2-1; 8 nucleotides agree with TRBD2. CDR3 length: 17 amino acids. Germline CDR1 LGHDT, CDR2 YNNKEL (reference sequence). Unmatched junction bases numbered 6, after V lost 2 bases and J lost 0 bases. In nucleotides, the CDR3 is TGTGCCAGCAGCCAACATAGCGGGACCAGCTCCTACAATGAGCAGTTCTTC. Amino acid sequence: CASSQHSGTSSYNEQFF.

This chain joins TRBV30 and TRBJ1-6, with D tentatively TRBD1 (5 bases). Per germline, CDR1 GTSNPN and CDR2 SVGIG (reference sequence). The CDR3 spans 14 residues. The V end lost 5 bases, the J end lost 7 bases, and 15 bases lay between the germline ends. CDR3 DNA: TGTGCCTGGGGCCGGGACTTGGGCAATTCACCCCTCCACTTT. Translated, it gives CAWGRDLGNSPLHF. Looking up the rest from reference TRBV30 and TRBJ1-6 gives the full variable domain: SQTIHQWPATLVQPVGSPLSLECTVEGTSNPNLYWYRQAAGRGLQLLFYSVGIGQISSEVPQNLSASRPQDRQFILSSKKLLLSDSGFYLCAWGRDLGNSPLHFGNGTRLTVT.

This clone has a count of ten or more. CDR3 sequence: CASSRNKRDYGYTF. CDR3 bases: TGTGCCAGTAGTCGTAACAAGAGGGACTATGGCTACACCTTC. The chain recombines TRBV19 with TRBJ1-2, with D unresolved. CDR1 LNHDA and CDR2 SQIVND come from the germline V gene (reference sequence). Trimming took 5 bases from V and 3 from J, leaving 13 bases between them. This CDR3 has 14 amino acids.

The chain combines TRBV6-5 with TRBJ2-3; possibly TRBD1 for D (6 bases). Germline CDR1 MNHEY, CDR2 SVGAGI. Trimming cost V 4 bases and J 3 bases, with 17 bases left between them. The CDR3 contains 16 residues. The CDR3 loop reads CASSSISLGATDTQYF. For the CDR3, the DNA is TGTGCCAGCAGTTCCATTAGTTTGGGGGCAACAGATACGCAGTATTTT.

The chain is built from TRBV4-2 and TRBJ2-3, with 9 bases identical to TRBD2. J gave up 1 base and V 5 bases, and 4 bases lay outside the gene matches. Germline lookup yields CDR1 LGHNA and CDR2 YNFKEQ. The CDR3 spans 15 residues. The CDR3 loop is CASSKLAGGTDTQYF. CDR3 DNA: TGTGCCAGCAGCAAACTAGCGGGCGGCACAGATACGCAGTATTTT.

The rearrangement links TRBV28 to TRBJ2-3, with D unclear. Germline V gives CDR1 MDHEN, CDR2 SYDVKM. V dropped 2 bases and J dropped 2 bases, with 8 bases sitting between them. This CDR3 is built from 14 residues. The CDR3 region is CASSLETNTDTQYF. The CDR3, as DNA: TGTGCCAGCAGTTTAGAGACAAACACAGATACGCAGTATTTT.

The J gene is TRBJ2-7, the V gene TRBV27; the match to TRBD1 covers 7 bases. The V segment lost 8 bases and the J segment 6 bases; nucleotides outside the gene matches: 4. CDR1 is MNHEY and CDR2 is SMNVEV in the germline V gene (reference sequence). The CDR3 loop spans 11 amino acids. The CDR3 DNA is TGTGCCAGCCGAAGGGGGCCCGAGCAGTACTTC. It encodes CASRRGPEQYF.

The rearrangement uses TRBV6-5 and TRBJ1-6, with 10 positions matching TRBD1. The junction had 6 bases not matched to a gene; V was cut back by 4 bases and J by 6 bases. The CDR3 is 16 residues long. CDR1 and CDR2 from the germline V gene are MNHEY and SVGAGI. DNA for the CDR3: TGTGCCAGCAGTTGGCTGACAGGGGGCGGTAATTCACCCCTCCACTTT. Protein sequence: CASSWLTGGGNSPLHF.

V and J are TRBV11-2 and TRBJ2-3; 9 bases match TRBD2. Trimming removed 3 bases from V and 4 bases from J; junction bases left unmatched: 5. Germline-derived CDR1 and CDR2 are SGHAT and FQNNGV. This CDR3 is built from 15 residues. CDR3 in amino acids: CASSLGGRVADTQYF. The DNA of the CDR3 is TGTGCCAGCAGCTTGGGCGGGAGGGTAGCAGATACGCAGTATTTT.

This clone appeared once. The rearrangement uses TRBV6-5 and TRBJ1-2; 7 bases agree with TRBD1. The V and J ends lost 6 bases and 7 bases, in that order; junction bases with no gene match: 8. The CDR3 runs to 13 residues. CDR1 and CDR2 from the germline V gene are MNHEY and SVGAGI. The CDR3 here is CASSRTGAGGYTF. CDR3 nucleotide sequence: TGTGCCAGCAGCCGAACAGGGGCCGGTGGCTACACCTTC.

In the case of this clone: Sequence at one end of the junction differs from germline and may be a read error. J is TRBJ2-1 and V is TRBV9; 12 nucleotides align to TRBD2. Germline V gene data show CDR1 as SGDLS and CDR2 as YYNGEE. The CDR3 loop spans 15 amino acids. The CDR3 DNA reads TGTGCCAGCAGCGTAGAAGGGACTAGCGGGTGGCCGGGGGTCTTC. Protein: CASSVEGTSGWPGVF.

The chain uses TRBV19 and TRBJ2-3; TRBD2 matches at 9 bases. V lost 5 bases, J lost 2 bases, and 2 bases stayed unmatched. CDR1 is LNHDA and CDR2 is SQIVND in the germline V gene (reference sequence). The CDR3 totals 14 residues. CDR3: CASSAGGNTDTQYF. CDR3 nucleotide sequence: TGTGCCAGTAGTGCGGGGGGGAACACAGATACGCAGTATTTT.

V and J are TRBV4-1 and TRBJ1-3, with TRBD1 matching 10 bases. Per the germline V gene, CDR1 is MGHRA and CDR2 is YSYEKL. This CDR3 contains 15 residues. J gave up 8 bases and V 0 bases, and 4 bases lay outside the gene matches. The CDR3 DNA is TGCGCCAGCAGCCAAGAGGGGACAGGGGAGGACACCATATATTTT. This codes for CASSQEGTGEDTIYF.

This CDR3 is CASSLGQVGSDTQYF. The CDR3 bases are TGTGCCAGCAGCCTAGGACAGGTAGGAAGCGATACGCAGTATTTT. The V and J genes are TRBV7-6 and TRBJ2-3; 7 bases match TRBD1. Per the germline V gene, CDR1 is SGHVS and CDR2 is FNYEAQ. This CDR3 is 15 amino acids long. The J segment lost 6 bases and the V segment lost 5 bases, leaving 11 bases of the junction unmatched.

J is TRBJ2-1 and V is TRBV27; TRBD2 matches 8 bases. V dropped 3 bases and J dropped 10; count of bases not matched to a gene: 11. Germline values: CDR1 MNHEY, CDR2 SMNVEV (reference sequence). This CDR3 contains 15 residues. The CDR3 DNA reads TGTGCCAGCAGTTTCCGACTAGCGAGTTACAGAGAGCAGTTCTTC. It is translated as CASSFRLASYREQFF.

This chain uses TRBV19 with TRBJ1-5, with a possible D match to TRBD1 (5 bases). The CDR3 has 14 amino acids. The ends were cut back, 2 bases at V and 6 bases at J, with 11 bases in the middle. Germline CDR1 reads LNHDA; CDR2 reads SQIVND (reference sequence). CDR3 bases: TGTGCCAGTAGTATAAGGGGCCTCGGTCAGCCCCAGCATTTT. Protein product: CASSIRGLGQPQHF. The complete variable domain, with remaining parts taken from reference TRBV19 and TRBJ1-5, reads DGGITQSPKYLFRKEGQNVTLSCEQNLNHDAMYWYRQDPGQGLRLIYYSQIVNDFQKGDIAEGYSVSREKKESFPLTVTSAQKNPTAFYLCASSIRGLGQPQHFGDGTRLSIL.

This clone was seen a few times. The chain joins TRBV6-5 to TRBJ1-5; possibly TRBD1 for D (6 bases). V was shortened by 6 bases and J by 6 bases, with 12 bases between the two germline ends. In germline, CDR1 is MNHEY, CDR2 SVGAGI. The CDR3 contains 13 residues. The CDR3 sequence is CASSTGLGQPQHF. The CDR3 DNA reads as TGTGCCAGCAGCACAGGGTTGGGTCAGCCCCAGCATTTT.